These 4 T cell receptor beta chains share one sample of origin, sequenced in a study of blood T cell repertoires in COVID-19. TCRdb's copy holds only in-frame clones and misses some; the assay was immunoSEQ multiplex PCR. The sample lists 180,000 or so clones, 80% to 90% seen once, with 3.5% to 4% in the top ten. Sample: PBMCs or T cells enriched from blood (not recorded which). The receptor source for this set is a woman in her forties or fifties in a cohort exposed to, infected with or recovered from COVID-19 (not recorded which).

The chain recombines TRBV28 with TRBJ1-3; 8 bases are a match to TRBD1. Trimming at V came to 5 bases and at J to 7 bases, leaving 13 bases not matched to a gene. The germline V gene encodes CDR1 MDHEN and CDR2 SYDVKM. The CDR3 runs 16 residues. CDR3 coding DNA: TGTGCCAGCAGTCAGACAGGGGAAGTGTTTGGTAACACCATATATTTT. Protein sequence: CASSQTGEVFGNTIYF.

The CDR3 protein is CASSLSLAGGAYEQYF. The DNA for the CDR3 is TGTGCCAGCAGTTTATCCCTAGCGGGGGGGGCCTACGAGCAGTACTTC. The rearrangement joins TRBV27 to TRBJ2-7; 12 nucleotides agree with TRBD2. Germline V CDR1 and CDR2: MNHEY, SMNVEV (reference sequence). With V trimmed by 0 bases and J by 2 bases, 2 bases remained unmatched. The CDR3 sequence is 16 residues long.

In nucleotides, the CDR3 is TGTGCCAGCAGTTACAACCGGGACAGCTACGAGCAGTACTTC. Its translation is CASSYNRDSYEQYF. The chain uses TRBV6-5 and TRBJ2-7; 7 nucleotides align to TRBD1. Germline V CDR1 and CDR2: MNHEY, SVGAGI. V gave up 2 bases and J gave up 3 bases; unmatched junction bases: 4. This CDR3 has 14 amino acids.

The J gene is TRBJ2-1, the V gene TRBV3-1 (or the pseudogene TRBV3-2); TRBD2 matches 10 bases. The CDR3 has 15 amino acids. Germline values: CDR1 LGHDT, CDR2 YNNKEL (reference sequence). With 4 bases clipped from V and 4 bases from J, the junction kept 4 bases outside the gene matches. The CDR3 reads CASSPSSGRYNEQFF. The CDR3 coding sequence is TGTGCCAGCAGCCCCTCTAGCGGGAGATACAATGAGCAGTTCTTC.